Below are 31 T cell receptor beta chains sequenced from a single sample in a study of blood T cell repertoires in COVID-19. Assay: immunoSEQ multiplex PCR; the TCRdb copy retains only in-frame clones and omits some. The top ten clones hold about 3% of a sample with 230,000 or so clones, around 81% of them seen once. What was sequenced was PBMCs or T cells enriched from blood (not recorded which). These receptors were taken from a man over 45 who had recovered from COVID-19.

The J gene is TRBJ1-5, the V gene TRBV7-2; tentative D call: TRBD1 (6 bases). The ends were cut back, 5 bases at V and 4 bases at J, with 9 bases in the middle. Germline V lookup: CDR1 SGHTA, CDR2 FQGNSA. The CDR3 extends over 13 amino acids. CDR3 nucleotide sequence: TGTGCCAGCAGCCTAGGACAGAATCAGCCCCAGCATTTT. It encodes CASSLGQNQPQHF.

The chain links TRBV19 to TRBJ1-3; D not certain. Per the germline V gene, CDR1 is LNHDA and CDR2 is SQIVND (reference sequence). This CDR3 has 15 amino acids. Trimming pared 0 bases from V and 0 bases from J, leaving 6 bases between. The CDR3 bases are TGTGCCAGTAGTATAGACCGCTACTCTGGAAACACCATATATTTT. This sequence encodes CASSIDRYSGNTIYF. The variable domain in full, with the rest retrieved from reference TRBV19 and TRBJ1-3, is DGGITQSPKYLFRKEGQNVTLSCEQNLNHDAMYWYRQDPGQGLRLIYYSQIVNDFQKGDIAEGYSVSREKKESFPLTVTSAQKNPTAFYLCASSIDRYSGNTIYFGEGSWLTVV.

The V gene is TRBV10-2, the J gene TRBJ2-7; 9 nucleotides line up with TRBD1. This CDR3 region has 15 residues. Trimming at V came to 10 bases and at J to 2 bases, leaving 12 bases not matched to a gene. In germline, CDR1 is WSHSY, CDR2 SAAADI. CDR3 bases: TGCGCCACCTCGTCTGCGGGACAGGGAACCTACGAGCAGTACTTC. It yields the protein CATSSAGQGTYEQYF.

This CDR3 reads CAISERTSGTNTDTQYF. For the CDR3, the DNA is TGTGCCATCAGTGAGCGGACTAGCGGGACTAACACAGATACGCAGTATTTT. The chain is built from TRBV10-3 and TRBJ2-3, with TRBD2 identical over 12 bases. Germline CDR1 reads ENHRY; CDR2 reads SYGVKD. The CDR3 spans 17 residues. V lost 2 bases and J lost 2; bases outside the gene matches: 5.

This chain joins TRBV7-2 and TRBJ1-2, with 8 bases matching TRBD1. The germline V gene encodes CDR1 SGHTA and CDR2 FQGNSA. V lost 5 bases to trimming and J lost 4 bases; unmatched junction nucleotides: 6. This CDR3 comprises 14 residues. The CDR3 loop is CASSPGTGSYGYTF. In DNA form, the CDR3 reads TGTGCCAGCAGCCCCGGGACAGGCTCCTATGGCTACACCTTC.

This clone appeared a single time. This sequence joins TRBV11-3 and TRBJ2-1; possible D gene TRBD2, 5 bases. CDR1 and CDR2 (germline): SGHNT, YENEEA. CDR3 length: 13 residues. The V end lost 1 base, the J end lost 8 bases, and 9 bases lay between the germline ends. As DNA, the CDR3 is TGTGCCAGCAGCTTAGTATCCGGGGATGAGCAGTTCTTC. It specifies CASSLVSGDEQFF.

The J gene is TRBJ2-3, the V gene TRBV30; 8 bases are a match to TRBD2. CDR1 and CDR2 from the germline V gene are GTSNPN and SVGIG (reference sequence). CDR3 length: 15 amino acids. J was trimmed by 4 bases and V by 1 base; bases with no gene match: 7. The CDR3 DNA reads TGTGCCTGGAGTGGGAGAGCGGGGGCTGCAGATACGCAGTATTTT. Translation gives CAWSGRAGAADTQYF. The variable domain in full, with the rest retrieved from reference TRBV30 and TRBJ2-3, is SQTIHQWPATLVQPVGSPLSLECTVEGTSNPNLYWYRQAAGRGLQLLFYSVGIGQISSEVPQNLSASRPQDRQFILSSKKLLLSDSGFYLCAWSGRAGAADTQYFGPGTRLTVL.

The chain has TRBV30 and TRBJ1-1; D remains ambiguous. The length of the CDR3 is 12 residues. The V gene lost 3 bases and the J gene lost 11 bases, with 16 bases spanning the gap. CDR1 is GTSNPN, CDR2 SVGIG, per germline (reference sequence). The CDR3 here is CAWSGLPAEAFF. The CDR3 coding sequence is TGTGCCTGGAGCGGACTGCCGGCGGAGGCTTTCTTT.

This clone came up once. The CDR3, as DNA: TGTGCCAGCAGCCAAGGGTGGCAGGGGTTTTACAATGAGCAGTTCTTC. It is translated as CASSQGWQGFYNEQFF. The rearrangement joins TRBV3-1 (or the pseudogene TRBV3-2) to TRBJ2-1; D is possibly TRBD1 (6 bases). This CDR3 has 16 residues. V gave up 1 base and J gave up 4 bases, with 14 bases separating them. Looked up from germline, CDR1 is LGHDT and CDR2 is YNNKEL (reference sequence).

The genes are TRBV19 and TRBJ1-2; 7 nucleotides agree with TRBD1. CDR3 length equals 18 residues. The trim removed 2 bases at V and 4 bases at J, leaving 16 bases unmatched. The V gene's germline CDR1 is LNHDA and CDR2 SQIVND (reference sequence). The CDR3 DNA reads TGTGCCAGTAGTATAATTCGGAGGGGTGGACAGGCCCCCTATGGCTACACCTTC. This codes for CASSIIRRGGQAPYGYTF.

V and J are TRBV11-3 and TRBJ2-1; tentatively, D is TRBD2 (6 bases). Trimming stripped 6 bases from V and 0 bases from J, with 15 bases between. Germline values: CDR1 SGHNT, CDR2 YENEEA. This CDR3 has 16 residues. The CDR3 reads CASSPPLGGSYNEQFF. The DNA for the CDR3 is TGTGCCAGCAGTCCTCCCCTGGGGGGCTCCTACAATGAGCAGTTCTTC. The full variable domain, its missing parts supplied by reference TRBV11-3 and TRBJ2-1, is EAGVVQSPRYKIIEKKQPVAFWCNPISGHNTLYWYLQNLGQGPELLIRYENEEAVDDSQLPKDRFSAERLKGVDSTLKIQPAELGDSAVYLCASSPPLGGSYNEQFFGPGTRLTVL.

The rearrangement joins TRBV12-3 or TRBV12-4 to TRBJ1-6, with a weak D call TRBD1 (5 bases). Trimming took 8 bases from V and 10 from J, leaving 15 bases between them. The CDR3 is 13 amino acids. The CDR3 DNA is TGTGCCAGCTCCAGGGCTGGAAGGTCACCCCTCCACTTT. Its protein is CASSRAGRSPLHF.

This chain connects TRBV29-1 to TRBJ1-1; D uncertain. CDR3 length: 13 amino acids. Germline loops: CDR1 SQVTM, CDR2 ANQGSEA. The V end lost 3 bases, the J end lost 7 bases, and 15 bases lay between the germline ends. CDR3: CSVDGTLAGEAFF. The DNA of the CDR3 is TGCAGCGTTGACGGCACCCTGGCGGGTGAAGCTTTCTTT.

The V and J genes are TRBV27 and TRBJ1-2; D is unclear. Germline CDR1 and CDR2: MNHEY and SMNVEV (reference sequence). Trimming removed 6 bases from V and 1 base from J, with 9 bases in between. The CDR3 totals 13 residues. Here the CDR3 reads CASRGKNNYGYTF. The DNA of the CDR3 is TGTGCCAGCAGGGGCAAAAATAACTATGGCTACACCTTC.

The count of this clone is one. The chain is built from TRBV10-1 and TRBJ2-7, with 13 bases matching TRBD2. Germline CDR1 and CDR2: WNHNN and SYGVQD (reference sequence). After removal of 6 bases from V and 3 bases from J, the junction contained 20 bases not matched to a gene. The CDR3 spans 20 residues. Here the CDR3 DNA reads TGCGCCAGCAGGGATACCAAAATGGGGTCACTAGCGGGAGGGCACTACGAGCAGTACTTC. It is translated as CASRDTKMGSLAGGHYEQYF.

The chain recombines TRBV5-5 with TRBJ1-6; 8 positions agree with TRBD1. Trimming cost V 7 bases and J 5 bases; bases outside gene matches: 11. This CDR3 has 16 residues. Germline lookup yields CDR1 SGHKS and CDR2 YYEKEE (reference sequence). CDR3 loop: CASALLQGANNSPLHF. CDR3 in DNA: TGTGCCAGCGCCCTCCTCCAGGGGGCGAATAATTCACCCCTCCACTTT.

Only one count was recorded for this clone. The chain links TRBV27 to TRBJ2-7; D is perhaps TRBD1 (6 bases). The CDR3 contains 16 residues. With 2 bases removed from V and 0 bases from J, the gap between germline ends came to 14 bases. Germline lookup yields CDR1 MNHEY and CDR2 SMNVEV (reference sequence). The CDR3 nucleotides read TGTGCCAGCAGTTTACCTCAGGGGCCCTTCTCCTACGAGCAGTACTTC. Its translation: CASSLPQGPFSYEQYF.

The DNA of the CDR3 is TGTGCCACGGACAGGAGCTCCTACGAGCAGTACTTC. This sequence encodes CATDRSSYEQYF. The chain carries TRBV6-5 and TRBJ2-7, with TRBD1 matching over 7 bases. The V gene end was trimmed by 10 bases and the J gene end by 0 bases; junction bases not matched to a gene: 3. Germline CDR1 and CDR2: MNHEY and SVGAGI. The CDR3 covers 12 residues.

This clone appeared a few times. V and J are TRBV7-9 and TRBJ2-2; D is undetermined. The CDR3 is 14 residues long. V lost 5 bases, J lost 0 bases, and 7 bases lay in between. Germline V gene lookup returns CDR1 SEHNR and CDR2 FQNEAQ (reference sequence). This CDR3 is CASSPRANTGELFF. DNA of the CDR3: TGTGCCAGCAGCCCTCGAGCGAACACCGGGGAGCTGTTTTTT.

The V gene is TRBV5-6, the J gene TRBJ1-1; the D gene is possibly TRBD1 (6 bases). The CDR3 sequence is 14 residues long. From germline, CDR1 is SGHDT and CDR2 YYEEEE. V was shortened by 3 bases and J by 8 bases, with 17 bases between the two germline ends. The CDR3 protein is CASSWVLGGAEAFF. The CDR3 DNA is TGTGCCAGCAGCTGGGTCCTTGGGGGCGCGGAAGCTTTCTTT.

The chain recombines TRBV10-2 with TRBJ2-7; 13 nucleotides align to TRBD2. The V segment lost 5 bases and the J segment 4 bases; nucleotides outside the gene matches: 5. CDR1 is WSHSY, CDR2 SAAADI, per germline. The CDR3 is made up of 15 amino acids. The DNA for the CDR3 is TGCGCCAGCAGTATAACTAGCGGGGGGGCGTACGAGCAGTACTTC. It translates to CASSITSGGAYEQYF.

The V call is TRBV29-1, the J call TRBJ1-2, with D hard to call. The CDR3 loop spans 14 amino acids. Trimming shortened V by 4 bases and J by 3 bases, and 15 bases separated the two germline ends. CDR1 and CDR2 from the germline V gene are SQVTM and ANQGSEA. The CDR3 reads CSVAGQEVYYGYTF. The CDR3 bases are TGCAGCGTTGCGGGTCAAGAAGTGTACTATGGCTACACCTTC.

This sequence joins TRBV2 and TRBJ1-4; the match to TRBD1 covers 9 bases. The germline CDR1 and CDR2 sequences are SNHLY and FYNNEI. The CDR3 runs 15 residues. V shed 3 bases, J shed 15 bases, and the junction held 14 bases outside the gene matches. CDR3 protein: CASSEGRDRVRFMFF. As DNA, the CDR3 is TGTGCCAGCAGTGAGGGCCGGGACAGGGTCCGATTTATGTTTTTT.

This clone was counted a few times. The gene calls are TRBV7-2 and TRBJ2-3, with D perhaps matching TRBD1 (6 bases). Per germline, CDR1 SGHTA and CDR2 FQGNSA. V lost 5 bases to trimming and J lost 2 bases, with 11 bases between them. The CDR3 is 14 residues long. The CDR3 spells CASSDRSYTDTQYF. In DNA form, the CDR3 reads TGTGCCAGCAGCGACAGGTCTTACACAGATACGCAGTATTTT.

The rearrangement uses TRBV5-1 and TRBJ2-7; D call uncertain. Trimming shortened V by 5 bases and J by 4 bases, and 7 bases separated the two germline ends. The CDR3 sequence is 11 residues long. Germline loops: CDR1 SGHRS, CDR2 YFSETQ. In nucleotides, the CDR3 is TGCGCCAGCAGTGGAGTGTACGAGCAGTACTTC. Protein sequence: CASSGVYEQYF.

The chain has TRBV2 and TRBJ2-7, with 11 bases fitting TRBD1. The CDR3 loop spans 13 amino acids. V gave up 8 bases and J gave up 2 bases; unmatched junction bases: 2. Germline CDR1 and CDR2: SNHLY and FYNNEI. Here the CDR3 DNA reads TGTGCCAGCGGACAGGGGGCAGCCTACGAGCAGTACTTC. This sequence encodes CASGQGAAYEQYF.

This clone was observed a single time. The chain recombines TRBV29-1 with TRBJ2-7, with 8 bases fitting TRBD2. The CDR3 spans 14 residues. Germline V CDR1 and CDR2: SQVTM, ANQGSEA. The J segment lost 2 bases and the V segment lost 5 bases, leaving 8 bases of the junction unmatched. Written as DNA, the CDR3 is TGCAGCGTTCAAAGCGGGAGAAGGACCTACGAGCAGTACTTC. This gives the protein CSVQSGRRTYEQYF.

This chain connects TRBV11-2 to TRBJ1-2, with TRBD1 identical over 7 bases. The trim removed 5 bases at V and 2 bases at J, leaving 2 bases unmatched. This CDR3 has 13 residues. CDR1 and CDR2 (germline): SGHAT, FQNNGV. The CDR3 sequence: CASSTQGNYGYTF. DNA for the CDR3: TGTGCCAGCAGCACACAGGGGAACTATGGCTACACCTTC.

V gene TRBV7-9 combines with J gene TRBJ2-5; D unclear. With 5 bases removed from V and 2 bases from J, the gap between germline ends came to 3 bases. Germline V gene lookup returns CDR1 SEHNR and CDR2 FQNEAQ (reference sequence). The CDR3 sequence is 11 residues long. In DNA, the CDR3 is TGTGCCAGCAGCATACAAGAGACCCAGTACTTC. It translates to CASSIQETQYF.

The J gene is TRBJ1-5, the V gene TRBV7-8, with 7 bases fitting TRBD1. V trimming: 4 bases; J trimming: 2 bases; junction bases outside the gene matches: 2. Germline CDR1 reads SGHVS; CDR2 reads FQNEAQ. The CDR3 runs to 14 residues. The CDR3 sequence is CASSSGTGNQPQHF. The DNA for the CDR3 is TGTGCCAGCAGCTCCGGGACAGGCAATCAGCCCCAGCATTTT.

The J gene is TRBJ2-2, the V gene TRBV27; maybe TRBD2 (6 bases). Germline CDR1 MNHEY, CDR2 SMNVEV (reference sequence). V was clipped by 6 bases and J by 0 bases, with 11 bases between them. The CDR3 loop spans 15 amino acids. The CDR3 loop reads CASRKAGSNTGELFF. The CDR3 DNA is TGTGCCAGCAGGAAAGCGGGTTCGAACACCGGGGAGCTGTTTTTT.